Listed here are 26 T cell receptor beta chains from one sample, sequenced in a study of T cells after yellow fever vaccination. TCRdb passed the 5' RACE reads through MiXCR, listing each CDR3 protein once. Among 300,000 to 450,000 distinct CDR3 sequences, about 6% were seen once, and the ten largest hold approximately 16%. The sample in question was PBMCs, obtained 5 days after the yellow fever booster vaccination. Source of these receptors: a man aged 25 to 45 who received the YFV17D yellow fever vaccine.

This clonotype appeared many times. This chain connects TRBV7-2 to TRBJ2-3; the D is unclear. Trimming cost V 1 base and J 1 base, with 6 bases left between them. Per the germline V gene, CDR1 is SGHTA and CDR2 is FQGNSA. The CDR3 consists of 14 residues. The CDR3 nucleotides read TGTGCCAGCAGCTTAGGGCTTGGCACAGATACGCAGTATTTT. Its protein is CASSLGLGTDTQYF.

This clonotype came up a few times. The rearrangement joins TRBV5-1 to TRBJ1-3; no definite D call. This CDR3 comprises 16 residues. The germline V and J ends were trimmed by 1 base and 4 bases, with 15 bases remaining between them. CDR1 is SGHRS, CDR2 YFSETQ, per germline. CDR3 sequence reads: CASSLYGESQGNTIYF. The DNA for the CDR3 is TGCGCCAGCAGCTTGTACGGGGAATCTCAAGGAAACACCATATATTTT.

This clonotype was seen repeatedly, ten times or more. The CDR3 bases are TGTGCCAGCAGCTCAATTAGTGGGCTCCCCGGGACAGGGGGAAATGAGCAGTTCTTC. It specifies CASSSISGLPGTGGNEQFF. This rearrangement joins TRBV11-2 to TRBJ2-1; 11 positions match TRBD1. This CDR3 has 19 residues. Trimming at V came to 4 bases and at J to 7 bases, leaving 18 bases not matched to a gene. The germline gives CDR1 SGHAT, CDR2 FQNNGV.

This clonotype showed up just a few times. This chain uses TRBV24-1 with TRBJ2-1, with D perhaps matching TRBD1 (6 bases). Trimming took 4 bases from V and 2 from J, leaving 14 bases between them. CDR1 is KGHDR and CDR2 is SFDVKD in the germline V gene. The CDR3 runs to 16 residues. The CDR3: CATSDPQGTPYNEQFF. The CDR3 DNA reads TGTGCCACCAGTGACCCGCAGGGGACCCCCTACAATGAGCAGTTCTTC.

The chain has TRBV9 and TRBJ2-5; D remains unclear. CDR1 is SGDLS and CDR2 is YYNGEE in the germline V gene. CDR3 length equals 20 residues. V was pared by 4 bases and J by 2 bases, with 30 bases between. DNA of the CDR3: TGTGCCAGCAGCTCACGACCGAGTGGATCCACGCGGCGTGCGCAAGAGACCCAGTACTTC. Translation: CASSSRPSGSTRRAQETQYF.

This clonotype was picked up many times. CDR3 region: CASSPDPGEGYEQYF. The CDR3 coding sequence is TGTGCCAGCAGCCCGGATCCCGGAGAGGGGTACGAGCAGTACTTC. This chain joins TRBV28 and TRBJ2-7; TRBD1 or TRBD2 may be the D gene (5 bases each). The germline gives CDR1 MDHEN, CDR2 SYDVKM. This CDR3 has 15 amino acids. Trimming shortened V by 6 bases and J by 4 bases, and 19 bases separated the two germline ends. Using reference TRBV28 and TRBJ2-7 for the parts outside the CDR3, the full variable domain is DVKVTQSSRYLVKRTGEKVFLECVQDMDHENMFWYRQDPGLGLRLIYFSYDVKMKEKGDIPEGYSVSREKKERFSLILESASTNQTSMYLCASSPDPGEGYEQYFGPGTRLTVT.

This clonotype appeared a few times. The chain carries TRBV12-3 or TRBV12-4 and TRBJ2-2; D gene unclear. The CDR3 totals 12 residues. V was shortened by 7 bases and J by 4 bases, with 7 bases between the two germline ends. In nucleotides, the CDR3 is TGTGCCAGCAAAGGTTCCACCGGGGAGCTGTTTTTT. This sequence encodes CASKGSTGELFF.

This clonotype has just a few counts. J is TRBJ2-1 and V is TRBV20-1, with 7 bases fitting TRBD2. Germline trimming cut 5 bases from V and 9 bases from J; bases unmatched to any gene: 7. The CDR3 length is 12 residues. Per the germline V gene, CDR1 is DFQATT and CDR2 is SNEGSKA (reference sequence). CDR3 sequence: CSASYGGFEQFF. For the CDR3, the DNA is TGCAGTGCTTCCTACGGGGGGTTTGAGCAGTTCTTC.

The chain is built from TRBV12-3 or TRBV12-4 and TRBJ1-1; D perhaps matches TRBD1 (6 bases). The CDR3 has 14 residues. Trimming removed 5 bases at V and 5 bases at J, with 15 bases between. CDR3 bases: TGTGCCAGCAGTGAACAGGGCGCCGCTACTGAAGCTTTCTTT. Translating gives CASSEQGAATEAFF.

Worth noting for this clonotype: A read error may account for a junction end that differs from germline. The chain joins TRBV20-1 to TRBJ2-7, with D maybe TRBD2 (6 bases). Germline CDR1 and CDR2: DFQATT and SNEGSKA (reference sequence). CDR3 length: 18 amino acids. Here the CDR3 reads CCASSRVSAGRNHYEQYF. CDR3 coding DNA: TGCTGTGCTAGTTCGCGGGTAAGCGCGGGAAGGAACCACTACGAGCAGTACTTC.

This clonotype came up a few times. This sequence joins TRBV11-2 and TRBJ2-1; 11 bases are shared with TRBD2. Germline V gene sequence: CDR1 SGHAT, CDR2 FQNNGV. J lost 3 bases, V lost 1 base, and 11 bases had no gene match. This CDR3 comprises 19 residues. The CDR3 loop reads CASSLVFSGRGRYYNEQFF. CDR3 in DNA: TGTGCCAGCAGCTTAGTATTTAGCGGGAGGGGGCGGTACTACAATGAGCAGTTCTTC. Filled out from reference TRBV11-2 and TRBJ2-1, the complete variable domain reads EAGVAQSPRYKIIEKRQSVAFWCNPISGHATLYWYQQILGQGPKLLIQFQNNGVVDDSQLPKDRFSAERLKGVDSTLKIQPAKLEDSAVYLCASSLVFSGRGRYYNEQFFGPGTRLTVL.

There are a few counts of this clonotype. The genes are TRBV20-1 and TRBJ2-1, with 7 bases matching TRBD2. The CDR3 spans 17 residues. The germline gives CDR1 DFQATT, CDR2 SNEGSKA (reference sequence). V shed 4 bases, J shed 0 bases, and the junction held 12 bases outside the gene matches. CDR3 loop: CSATSSGDRSSYNEQFF. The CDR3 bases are TGCAGTGCTACCTCTAGCGGAGACAGAAGCTCCTACAATGAGCAGTTCTTC.

DNA of the CDR3: TGTGCCAGCAGCTTACCCGACAGGGGTCAGCCCCAGCATTTT. Translation: CASSLPDRGQPQHF. The rearrangement uses TRBV7-9 and TRBJ1-5; 8 bases match TRBD1. Germline trimming cut 2 bases from V and 6 bases from J; bases unmatched to any gene: 3. Germline V gene sequence: CDR1 SEHNR, CDR2 FQNEAQ (reference sequence). The CDR3 runs 14 residues.

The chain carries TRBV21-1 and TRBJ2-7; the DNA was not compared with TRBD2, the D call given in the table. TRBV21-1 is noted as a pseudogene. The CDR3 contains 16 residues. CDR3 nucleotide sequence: TGTGCCAGCAGCAACAAAGCCATCCAGCGGGAGAACGAGCAGTACTTC. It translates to CASSNKAIQRENEQYF.

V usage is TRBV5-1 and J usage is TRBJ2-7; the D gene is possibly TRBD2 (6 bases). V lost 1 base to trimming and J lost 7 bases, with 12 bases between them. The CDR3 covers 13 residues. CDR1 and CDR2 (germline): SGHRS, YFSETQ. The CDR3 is CASSLSGVSEQYF. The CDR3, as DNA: TGCGCCAGCAGCTTGTCGGGAGTGAGTGAGCAGTACTTC. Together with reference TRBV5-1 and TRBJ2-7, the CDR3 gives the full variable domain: KAGVTQTPRYLIKTRGQQVTLSCSPISGHRSVSWYQQTPGQGLQFLFEYFSETQRNKGNFPGRFSGRQFSNSRSEMNVSTLELGDSALYLCASSLSGVSEQYFGPGTRLTVT.

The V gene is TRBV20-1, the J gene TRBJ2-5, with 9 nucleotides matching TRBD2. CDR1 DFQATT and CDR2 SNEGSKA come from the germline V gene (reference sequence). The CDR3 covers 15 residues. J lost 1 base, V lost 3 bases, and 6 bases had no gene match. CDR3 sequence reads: CSARKAGGFQETQYF. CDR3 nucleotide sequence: TGCAGTGCTAGGAAAGCGGGAGGTTTCCAAGAGACCCAGTACTTC.

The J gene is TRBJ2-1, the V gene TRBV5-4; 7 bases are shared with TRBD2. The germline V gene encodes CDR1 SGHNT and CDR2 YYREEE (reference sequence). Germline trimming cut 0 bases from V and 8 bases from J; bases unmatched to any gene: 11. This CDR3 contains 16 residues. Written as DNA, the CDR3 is TGTGCCAGCAGCTTGGCCTTCGCGGGAGAGCTCCATGAGCAGTTCTTC. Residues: CASSLAFAGELHEQFF.

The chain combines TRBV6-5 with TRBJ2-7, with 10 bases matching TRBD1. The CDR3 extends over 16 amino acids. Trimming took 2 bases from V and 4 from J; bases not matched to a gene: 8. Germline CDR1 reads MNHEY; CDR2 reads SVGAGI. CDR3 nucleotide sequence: TGTGCCAGCAGTTACGGCCGGGACAGGGGCCGGTACGAGCAGTACTTC. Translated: CASSYGRDRGRYEQYF.

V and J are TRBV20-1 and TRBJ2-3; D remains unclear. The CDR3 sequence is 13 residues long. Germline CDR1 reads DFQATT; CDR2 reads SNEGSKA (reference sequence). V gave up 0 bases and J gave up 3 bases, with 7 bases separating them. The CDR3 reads CSARDSVTDTQYF. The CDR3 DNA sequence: TGCAGTGCTAGAGATTCGGTGACAGATACGCAGTATTTT.

This CDR3 reads CASSPSLAGDEQFF. Here the CDR3 DNA reads TGTGCCAGCTCACCCTCACTAGCCGGTGACGAGCAGTTCTTC. J is TRBJ2-1 and V is TRBV18; D might be TRBD2 (6 bases). V lost 3 bases and J lost 10, with 16 bases in between. The CDR3 contains 14 residues. In germline, CDR1 is KGHSH, CDR2 LQKENI.

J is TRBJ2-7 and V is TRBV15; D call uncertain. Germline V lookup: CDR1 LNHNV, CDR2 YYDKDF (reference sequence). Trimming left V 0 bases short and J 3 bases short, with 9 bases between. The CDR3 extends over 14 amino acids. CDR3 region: CATSRDRRNYEQYF. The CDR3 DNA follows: TGTGCCACCAGCAGAGATCGAAGGAACTACGAGCAGTACTTC.

This chain's CDR3 is CSVADGLRYEQYF. The CDR3 DNA reads TGCAGCGTTGCAGACGGACTCAGGTACGAGCAGTACTTC. The chain has TRBV29-1 and TRBJ2-7; D possibly corresponds to TRBD2 (5 bases). The germline V gene has CDR1 SQVTM and CDR2 ANQGSEA. The CDR3 runs to 13 residues. V was clipped by 4 bases and J by 4 bases, with 14 bases between them.

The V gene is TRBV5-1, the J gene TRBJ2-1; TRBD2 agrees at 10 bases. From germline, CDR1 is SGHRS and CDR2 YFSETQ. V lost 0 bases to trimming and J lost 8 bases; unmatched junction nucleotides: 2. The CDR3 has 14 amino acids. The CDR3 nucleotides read TGCGCCAGCAGCTTGGAACTAGCGGGGTATGAGCAGTTCTTC. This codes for CASSLELAGYEQFF.

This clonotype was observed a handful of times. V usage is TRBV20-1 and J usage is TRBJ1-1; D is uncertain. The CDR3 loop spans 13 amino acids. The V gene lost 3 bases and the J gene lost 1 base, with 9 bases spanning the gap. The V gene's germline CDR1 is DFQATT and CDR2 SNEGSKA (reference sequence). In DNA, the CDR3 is TGCAGTGCTAGGGACTCTACGAACACTGAAGCTTTCTTT. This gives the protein CSARDSTNTEAFF.

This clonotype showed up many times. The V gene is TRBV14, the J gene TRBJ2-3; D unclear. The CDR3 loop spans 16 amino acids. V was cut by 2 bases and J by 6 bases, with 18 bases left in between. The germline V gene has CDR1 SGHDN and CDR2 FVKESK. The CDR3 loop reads CASSQNYYSTVDTQYF. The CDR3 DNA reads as TGTGCCAGCAGCCAAAATTACTACTCCACCGTTGATACGCAGTATTTT.

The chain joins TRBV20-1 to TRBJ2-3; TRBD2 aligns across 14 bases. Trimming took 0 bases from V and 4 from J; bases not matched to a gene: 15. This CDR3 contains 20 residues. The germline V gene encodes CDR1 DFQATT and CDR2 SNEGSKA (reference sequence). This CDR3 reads CSARDQETSGRASWADTQYF. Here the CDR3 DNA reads TGCAGTGCTAGAGATCAGGAGACTAGCGGGAGGGCCAGTTGGGCAGATACGCAGTATTTT.